These 30 T cell receptor beta chains came from one sample sequenced in a study of T cell responses to AZD1222 COVID-19 vaccine. TCRdb keeps only in-frame clones here, not all; method: immunoSEQ multiplex PCR. The profile shows under 170,000 clones, roughly 90% of them singletons. The sequencing here drew on peripheral blood, taken 28 days after the second AZD1222 dose. Every receptor here comes from an adult who received the AZD1222 COVID-19 vaccine.

V usage is TRBV11-1 and J usage is TRBJ2-7; perhaps TRBD2 as D (5 bases). The CDR3 spans 15 residues. V shed 1 base and J shed 7 bases, with 17 bases lying between them. CDR1 is SGHAT and CDR2 is FQDESV in the germline V gene (reference sequence). CDR3 bases: TGTGCCAGCAGCTTAGGATTGGCAGGAAGGAGGGAGCAGTACTTC. Protein sequence: CASSLGLAGRREQYF.

The chain employs TRBV11-3 and TRBJ2-2; 7 bases map to TRBD2. J lost 6 bases, V lost 4 bases, and 17 bases had no gene match. The CDR3 covers 18 residues. Germline V gene lookup returns CDR1 SGHNT and CDR2 YENEEA. CDR3 in DNA: TGTGCCAGCAGCTATTATGGTGGGAGGGGACTCCCGGCCGGGGAGCTGTTTTTT. This sequence encodes CASSYYGGRGLPAGELFF.

This clone was seen only once. The rearrangement uses TRBV7-9 and TRBJ2-7, with D perhaps TRBD1 (6 bases). The germline V gene encodes CDR1 SEHNR and CDR2 FQNEAQ (reference sequence). This CDR3 region has 19 residues. V lost 0 bases and J lost 4, with 25 bases in between. The CDR3 sequence: CASSLALKHKGETLYEQYF. Here the CDR3 DNA reads TGTGCCAGCAGCTTAGCGCTCAAACATAAGGGGGAGACGTTATACGAGCAGTACTTC.

The rearrangement links TRBV11-2 to TRBJ1-2; no reliable D call. This CDR3 is 14 amino acids long. V lost 2 bases to trimming and J lost 7 bases, with 14 bases between them. CDR1 SGHAT and CDR2 FQNNGV come from the germline V gene. In DNA form, the CDR3 reads TGTGCCAGCAGCTTAAGCGAGAGGGCGGCTGGCTACACCTTC. Amino acids: CASSLSERAAGYTF.

V and J are TRBV28 and TRBJ1-2, with D possibly matching TRBD1 (5 bases). Trimming cost V 4 bases and J 3 bases, with 9 bases left between them. Germline V gene sequence: CDR1 MDHEN, CDR2 SYDVKM. This CDR3 is built from 13 residues. CDR3 sequence: CASSSGHYYGYTF. CDR3 sequence (DNA): TGTGCCAGCAGTTCAGGACATTACTATGGCTACACCTTC.

V usage is TRBV4-1 and J usage is TRBJ1-1; D uncertain. From germline, CDR1 is MGHRA and CDR2 YSYEKL. This CDR3 is 16 amino acids long. V was pared by 0 bases and J by 4 bases, with 15 bases between. CDR3 sequence (DNA): TGCGCCAGCAGCCAAGAAGGAGTTGGGAGAGGCACTGAAGCTTTCTTT. The encoded protein is CASSQEGVGRGTEAFF.

The CDR3 sequence is CASSFTGEGNTIYF. The CDR3 region has the DNA TGTGCCAGCAGCTTTACAGGGGAGGGAAACACCATATATTTT. This chain connects TRBV12-1 to TRBJ1-3; TRBD1 reflects the table's D call only, with no check against the DNA. TRBV12-1 is a pseudogene locus. This CDR3 is built from 14 residues.

This clone occurred once. V usage is TRBV5-1 and J usage is TRBJ2-2; D is undetermined. The germline gives CDR1 SGHRS, CDR2 YFSETQ. This CDR3 region has 12 residues. V lost 2 bases, J lost 4 bases, and 3 bases lay in between. CDR3 DNA: TGCGCCAGCAGCTTCAGCACCGGGGAGCTGTTTTTT. The encoded protein is CASSFSTGELFF.

The chain employs TRBV5-1 and TRBJ1-1; no reliable D call. Trimming shortened V by 0 bases and J by 1 base, and 7 bases separated the two germline ends. This CDR3 spans 14 amino acids. Germline CDR1 and CDR2: SGHRS and YFSETQ. The CDR3 region is CASSLAQSNTEAFF. The CDR3 nucleotides are TGCGCCAGCAGCTTGGCCCAATCGAACACTGAAGCTTTCTTT. The whole variable domain, filled in from reference TRBV5-1 and TRBJ1-1, reads KAGVTQTPRYLIKTRGQQVTLSCSPISGHRSVSWYQQTPGQGLQFLFEYFSETQRNKGNFPGRFSGRQFSNSRSEMNVSTLELGDSALYLCASSLAQSNTEAFFGQGTRLTVV.

This rearrangement joins TRBV5-5 to TRBJ2-6; possibly TRBD1 or TRBD2 for D (5 bases each). The CDR3 sequence is 17 residues long. The V gene's germline CDR1 is SGHKS and CDR2 YYEKEE (reference sequence). The V gene lost 2 bases and the J gene lost 2 bases, with 14 bases spanning the gap. The CDR3 protein is CASSFTVMGAGANVLTF. The CDR3 nucleotides are TGTGCCAGCAGCTTCACTGTCATGGGGGCTGGGGCCAACGTCCTGACTTTC.

J is TRBJ1-5 and V is TRBV7-8; 9 bases match TRBD1. The CDR3 runs 15 residues. CDR1 is SGHVS, CDR2 FQNEAQ, per germline. The junction had 5 bases not matched to a gene; V was cut back by 1 base and J by 7 bases. Here the CDR3 reads CASSLGGTGKQPQHF. The CDR3 bases are TGTGCCAGCAGCTTAGGGGGGACAGGGAAGCAGCCCCAGCATTTT.

The rearrangement joins TRBV4-3 to TRBJ1-2; D may be TRBD1 (6 bases). Between the trimmed V and J ends, which lost 0 bases and 2 bases, there was a span of 13 bases. The CDR3 covers 16 residues. Looked up from germline, CDR1 is LGHNA and CDR2 is YSLEER. CDR3 in amino acids: CASSQDQGQGNYGYTF. For the CDR3, the DNA is TGCGCCAGCAGCCAAGATCAGGGGCAGGGAAACTATGGCTACACCTTC.

The genes are TRBV14 and TRBJ2-7; D may be TRBD1 or TRBD2 (5 bases each). The CDR3 runs 18 residues. V was shortened by 4 bases and J by 0 bases, with 22 bases between the two germline ends. CDR1 and CDR2 from the germline V gene are SGHDN and FVKESK. The CDR3 loop is CASSPGLLFRDGSYEQYF. CDR3 nucleotide sequence: TGTGCCAGCAGCCCTGGCTTGTTATTTAGGGACGGCTCCTACGAGCAGTACTTC.

The chain employs TRBV28 and TRBJ2-7, with a possible D match to TRBD1 (5 bases). Trimming took 6 bases from V and 4 from J, leaving 19 bases between them. This CDR3 is built from 15 residues. CDR1 is MDHEN and CDR2 is SYDVKM in the germline V gene. The CDR3 reads CASSLRAPPAYEQYF. CDR3 DNA sequence: TGTGCCAGCAGCCTCAGGGCCCCGCCAGCGTACGAGCAGTACTTC.

The chain recombines TRBV29-1 with TRBJ2-2, with D possibly TRBD2 on 5 matching bases. The CDR3 is 13 amino acids. Germline V gene sequence: CDR1 SQVTM, CDR2 ANQGSEA. V lost 5 bases to trimming and J lost 5 bases, with 12 bases between them. The CDR3: CSVRRDRTGELFF. The CDR3 DNA reads as TGCAGCGTTAGACGGGATCGGACCGGGGAGCTGTTTTTT.

This clone was recorded once. The chain has TRBV3-1 (or the pseudogene TRBV3-2) and TRBJ2-1; tentative D call: TRBD1 (7 bases). Trimming removed 1 base from V and 4 bases from J, with 14 bases in between. Germline V gene sequence: CDR1 LGHDT, CDR2 YNNKEL (reference sequence). There are 16 residues in the CDR3. In DNA, the CDR3 is TGTGCCAGCAGCCAAGTCAAGGGGGCGGGGTACAATGAGCAGTTCTTC. Translating it yields CASSQVKGAGYNEQFF.

The rearrangement joins TRBV5-5 to TRBJ1-5, with 7 bases aligning to TRBD1. Germline V CDR1 and CDR2: SGHKS, YYEKEE (reference sequence). The CDR3 loop spans 15 amino acids. J lost 4 bases, V lost 3 bases, and 7 bases had no gene match. CDR3 sequence reads: CASSYGGGGNQPQHF. In nucleotides, the CDR3 is TGTGCCAGCAGCTACGGAGGGGGCGGGAATCAGCCCCAGCATTTT.

V usage is TRBV7-9 and J usage is TRBJ1-5; D ambiguous. The CDR3 is made up of 12 amino acids. Per the germline V gene, CDR1 is SEHNR and CDR2 is FQNEAQ (reference sequence). Trimming removed 1 base from V and 5 bases from J, with 3 bases in between. Here the CDR3 DNA reads TGTGCCAGCAGCTTAGGCGATCAGCCCCAGCATTTT. Encoded protein: CASSLGDQPQHF.

This clone is a singleton in its sample. V is TRBV4-3 and J is TRBJ1-2; D is unresolved. This CDR3 has 14 amino acids. Germline CDR1 reads LGHNA; CDR2 reads YSLEER. V was pared by 0 bases and J by 4 bases, with 9 bases between. DNA for the CDR3: TGCGCCAGCAGCCAAGATTCAGAGAGCTATGGCTACACCTTC. Translating it yields CASSQDSESYGYTF.

J is TRBJ2-5 and V is TRBV29-1, with D unclear. There are 9 residues in the CDR3. From germline, CDR1 is SQVTM and CDR2 ANQGSEA. V was pared by 7 bases and J by 5 bases, with 5 bases between. The CDR3 sequence: CSAAETQYF. DNA for the CDR3: TGCAGCGCTGCGGAGACCCAGTACTTC.

The chain employs TRBV27 and TRBJ1-1; D is possibly TRBD1 (6 bases). The CDR3 is made up of 14 amino acids. In germline, CDR1 is MNHEY, CDR2 SMNVEV (reference sequence). Trimming left V 7 bases short and J 4 bases short, with 16 bases between. CDR3 bases: TGTGCCAGCACAATGGGGGGGCCAGGCACTGAAGCTTTCTTT. Protein product: CASTMGGPGTEAFF.

A single count supports this clone. The rearrangement joins TRBV7-9 to TRBJ1-4; perhaps TRBD1 as D (6 bases). This CDR3 region has 16 residues. Germline V gene sequence: CDR1 SEHNR, CDR2 FQNEAQ (reference sequence). Trimming took 5 bases from V and 0 from J, leaving 13 bases between them. CDR3 region: CASSLGTPATNEKLFF. The CDR3 DNA reads as TGTGCCAGCAGCCTGGGGACACCAGCAACTAATGAAAAACTGTTTTTT.

This chain links TRBV6-2 or TRBV6-3 with TRBJ2-2; no clear D. V gave up 0 bases and J gave up 4 bases, with 6 bases separating them. Germline CDR1 and CDR2: MNHEY and SVGEGT. CDR3 length: 14 residues. The CDR3 loop is CASSYSSITGELFF. The CDR3 DNA follows: TGTGCCAGCAGTTACTCTTCAATCACCGGGGAGCTGTTTTTT.

This CDR3 reads CASSQAQGWNSPLHF. The CDR3, as DNA: TGTGCCAGCAGCCAAGCACAGGGTTGGAATTCACCCCTCCACTTT. The chain couples TRBV14 to TRBJ1-6, with a weak D call TRBD1 (6 bases). The CDR3 spans 15 residues. The germline gives CDR1 SGHDN, CDR2 FVKESK. Trimming took off 1 base at V and 7 bases at J, with 11 bases between the two ends. Combining the CDR3 with reference TRBV14 and TRBJ1-6 gives the whole variable domain EAGVTQFPSHSVIEKGQTVTLRCDPISGHDNLYWYRRVMGKEIKFLLHFVKESKQDESGMPNNRFLAERTGGTYSTLKVQPAELEDSGVYFCASSQAQGWNSPLHFGNGTRLTVT.

This chain links TRBV7-8 with TRBJ2-7, with D maybe TRBD2 (5 bases). V lost 1 base to trimming and J lost 5 bases, with 9 bases between them. The CDR3 has 13 residues. Germline CDR1 reads SGHVS; CDR2 reads FQNEAQ. CDR3 bases: TGTGCCAGCAGCTTAGAACCCGGGGACGAGCAGTACTTC. Encoded protein: CASSLEPGDEQYF.

The V and J genes are TRBV12-3 or TRBV12-4 and TRBJ1-2; D is undetermined. The V end was cut by 5 bases, the J end by 4 bases, with 8 bases between. This CDR3 region has 12 residues. As DNA, the CDR3 is TGTGCCAGCAGTACCATGGGCTATGGCTACACCTTC. This encodes CASSTMGYGYTF.

In this sample, this clone turned up once. In DNA form, the CDR3 reads TGTGCCAGCAGTTTGCGGGGGCGGACTGAAGCTTTCTTT. Translating gives CASSLRGRTEAFF. V usage is TRBV28 and J usage is TRBJ1-1; D possibly corresponds to TRBD1 (6 bases). The CDR3 extends over 13 amino acids. In germline, CDR1 is MDHEN, CDR2 SYDVKM. The V end lost 3 bases, the J end lost 5 bases, and 10 bases lay between the germline ends.

The chain has TRBV9 and TRBJ1-3; D possibly corresponds to TRBD1 (6 bases). V dropped 5 bases and J dropped 0 bases, with 9 bases sitting between them. The germline gives CDR1 SGDLS, CDR2 YYNGEE. This CDR3 comprises 14 residues. This CDR3 is CASSRTDSGNTIYF. Written as DNA, the CDR3 is TGTGCCAGCAGTAGGACAGACTCTGGAAACACCATATATTTT. The variable domain in full, completed from reference TRBV9 and TRBJ1-3, reads DSGVTQTPKHLITATGQRVTLRCSPRSGDLSVYWYQQSLDQGLQFLIQYYNGEERAKGNILERFSAQQFPDLHSELNLSSLELGDSALYFCASSRTDSGNTIYFGEGSWLTVV.

This clone has just one count. The chain couples TRBV5-1 to TRBJ1-2; D call uncertain. Germline lookup yields CDR1 SGHRS and CDR2 YFSETQ. The V end lost 4 bases, the J end lost 4 bases, and 14 bases lay between the germline ends. CDR3 length equals 14 residues. The CDR3 spells CASSENRRSYGYTF. In DNA form, the CDR3 reads TGCGCCAGCAGCGAGAACAGACGGAGCTATGGCTACACCTTC.

This rearrangement joins TRBV24-1 to TRBJ1-5; 7 bases match TRBD1. The CDR3 loop spans 16 amino acids. V was pared by 5 bases and J by 2 bases, with 8 bases of the junction left unmatched. Germline CDR1 KGHDR, CDR2 SFDVKD. CDR3 sequence reads: CATSGQTGAGNQPQHF. The CDR3 bases are TGTGCCACCAGTGGCCAAACAGGGGCTGGCAATCAGCCCCAGCATTTT.